A single sample gave rise to the 2 T cell receptor beta chains below, sequenced in a study of CD8+ T cells in alopecia areata. The authors extracted RNA and reverse transcribed it into cDNA as the sequencing template. Some clones are missing from TCRdb's copy, which holds only in-frame ones; the method was immunoSEQ multiplex PCR. In the table there are 90,000 to 150,000 clones, 50% to 55% of which are singletons. As to treatment: oral pan-JAK inhibitor, 5-10 mg twice daily. The sequencing used CD4+ T cells sorted from blood, collected at week 4, from a patient treated with tofacitinib. These receptors all come from a human donor with alopecia areata.

This clone was observed a single time. The J gene is TRBJ2-1, the V gene TRBV25-1, with D hard to call. CDR1 is MGHDK, CDR2 SYGVNS, per germline. The V end was cut by 3 bases, the J end by 6 bases, with 6 bases between. The CDR3 loop spans 12 amino acids. CDR3 DNA sequence: TGTGCCAGCAGTGAGTTTGGCAATGAGCAGTTCTTC. This codes for CASSEFGNEQFF.

This clone was seen more than once but under ten times. The chain employs TRBV12-5 and TRBJ2-1; perhaps D is TRBD1 or TRBD2 (5 bases each). The CDR3 loop spans 14 amino acids. Trimming pared 5 bases from V and 5 bases from J, leaving 13 bases between. The germline CDR1 and CDR2 sequences are LGHNT and FRNRAP. The CDR3 is CASGQGTADNEQFF. Here the CDR3 DNA reads TGTGCTAGTGGTCAAGGGACCGCGGACAATGAGCAGTTCTTC.